This T cell receptor beta chain is from a study of cytomegalovirus exposure and HLA in healthy donors. PCR involved 60 Vbeta and 13 Jbeta primers. TCRdb keeps only in-frame clones here, not all; method: immunoSEQ multiplex PCR. The data hold 150,000 or so clones, with approximately 84% observed a single time. Germline V CDR1 and CDR2: LNHDA, SQIVND (reference sequence). V lost 6 bases, J lost 8 bases, and 22 bases lay in between. CDR3 size: 15 residues. Source material: PBMCs. This chain joins TRBV19 and TRBJ1-1, with D tentatively TRBD1 (6 bases). The receptor comes from a woman in her forties in good health and CMV-seronegative. The CDR3 bases are TGTGCCAGTAGCCCATCACACCAGGGGAGGGGGGAAGCTTTCTTT. It yields the protein CASSPSHQGRGEAFF.